This record concerns one T cell receptor beta chain sequence. The source of the sample is a study of blood T cell repertoires in COVID-19. The repertoire was sequenced with immunoSEQ multiplex PCR; TCRdb's copy has only in-frame clones and lacks some. This table holds about 86,000 clones, 75% to 90% found once. V was pared by 5 bases and J by 0 bases, with 7 bases between. This CDR3 comprises 13 residues. This chain joins TRBV12-3 or TRBV12-4 and TRBJ1-1, with D unresolved. The sample comprised peripheral blood. The TCR was taken from a woman aged 80 or over with active or convalescent COVID-19. Here the CDR3 reads CASSPLMNTEAFF. The CDR3 DNA reads as TGTGCCAGCAGTCCTCTTATGAACACTGAAGCTTTCTTT.